This TCR beta chain emerged from a study of early T cells in non-severe SARS-CoV-2 infection. Study-wide results and limits: The study's VDJdb matching favored anti-spike CD8 responses and missed private and CD4 specificities.

Germline V CDR1 and CDR2: SGHAT, FQNNGV. The CDR3 runs to 16 residues. J lost 7 bases, V lost 1 base, and 7 bases had no gene match. This clonotype was seen a handful of times. What it recognizes is unknown. Each single cDNA molecule received a unique molecular identifier. MiXCR, run by TCRdb on the 5' RACE reads, gives a single entry per CDR3 protein. The sample lists some 22,000 distinct CDR3 sequences, less than 4.5% occurring once. This clonotype was obtained from an adult who was a healthcare worker with PCR-confirmed SARS-CoV-2 infection or an uninfected control (not recorded which). The specimen sequenced was whole blood. The rearrangement uses TRBV11-2 and TRBJ2-1, with TRBD1 identical over 10 bases. CDR3 loop: CASSLVVTGGFNEQFF. The DNA of the CDR3 is TGTGCCAGCAGCTTAGTCGTGACAGGGGGCTTTAATGAGCAGTTCTTC.